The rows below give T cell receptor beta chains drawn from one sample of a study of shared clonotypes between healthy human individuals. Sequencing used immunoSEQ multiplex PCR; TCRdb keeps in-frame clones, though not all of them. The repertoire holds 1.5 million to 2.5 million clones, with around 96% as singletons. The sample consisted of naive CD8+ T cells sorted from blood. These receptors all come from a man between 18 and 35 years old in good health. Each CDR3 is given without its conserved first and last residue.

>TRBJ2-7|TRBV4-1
ASSHVEFPNYEQY
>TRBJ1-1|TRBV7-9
ASSFPDRTNTEAF
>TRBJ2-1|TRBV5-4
ASSLGDLAGGPSYNEQF
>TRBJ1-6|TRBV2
ASSVLQGVRGPLH
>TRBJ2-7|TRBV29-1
SVPGTGHDEQY
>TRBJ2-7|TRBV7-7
ASSFRHREY
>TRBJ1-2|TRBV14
ASSQEGLYGYT
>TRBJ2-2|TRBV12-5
ASGRTSGDGELF
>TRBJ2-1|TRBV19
ASSIDPAGGFGNEQF
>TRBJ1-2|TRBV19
ASTLQGRYGYT
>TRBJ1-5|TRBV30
AFQGQGSQPQH
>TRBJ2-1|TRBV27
ASSLGTPDYNEQF
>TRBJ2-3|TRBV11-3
ASSLVGGDTQY
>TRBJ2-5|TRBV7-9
ASSLVGQGETQY
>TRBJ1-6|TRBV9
ASSGGQTGHSPLH
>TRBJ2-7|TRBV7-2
ASSWMPGAEDEQY
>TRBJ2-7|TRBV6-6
ASSYWDSAGDEQY
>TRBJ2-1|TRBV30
AWSNDEQF
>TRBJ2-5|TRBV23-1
ASSENGTGRFSGRETQY
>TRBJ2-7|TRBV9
ASSVDLAGDGYEQY
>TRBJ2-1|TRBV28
ASSLRVAPNEQF
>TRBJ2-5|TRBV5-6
ASSLDDRFQETQY
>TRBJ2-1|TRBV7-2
ASSLRVSGQGENEQF
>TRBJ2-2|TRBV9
ASSVEKGPNTGELF
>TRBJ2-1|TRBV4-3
ASSPWRANEQF
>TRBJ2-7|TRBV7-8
ASSYNSYEQY
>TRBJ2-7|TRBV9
ASSVAGSEYEQY
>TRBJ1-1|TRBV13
ASSLGNTEAF
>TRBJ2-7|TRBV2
ASRHQGFPIEQY
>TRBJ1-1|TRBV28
ASSFNMNTEAF
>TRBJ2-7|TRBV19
ASSGNRYEQY
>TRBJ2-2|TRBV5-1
ASSPRIAGGPSGELF
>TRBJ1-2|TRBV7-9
ASSLAGGDYGYT
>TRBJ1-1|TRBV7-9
ASSLAGQGVNTEAF
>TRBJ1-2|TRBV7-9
ASSNSTVMLYGYT
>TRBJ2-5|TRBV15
ATSSPRTDDLQETQY
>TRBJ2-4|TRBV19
ASSIDGWNIQY
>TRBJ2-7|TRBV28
ASTQAGASYEQY
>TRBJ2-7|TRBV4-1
ASSQRDSHEQY
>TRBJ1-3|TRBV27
ASSFGRDRVRSGNTIY
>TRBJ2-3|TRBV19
ASSIVPVTDTQY
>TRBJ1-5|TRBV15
ATRGDWDQPQH
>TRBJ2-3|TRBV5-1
ASSLESASTDTQY
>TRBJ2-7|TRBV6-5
ASSYSPGHISYEQY
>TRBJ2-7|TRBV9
ASSGGQPYEQY
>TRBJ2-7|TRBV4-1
ASSQVGDQRYEQY
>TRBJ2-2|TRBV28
ASSLDLFAGELF
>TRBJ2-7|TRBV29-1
SVAAGFSYEQY
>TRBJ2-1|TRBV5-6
ASSAPQQGIYEQF
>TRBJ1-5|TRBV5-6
ASSLYGDNQPQH
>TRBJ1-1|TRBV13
ASSPHGDTEAF
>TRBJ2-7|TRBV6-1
ASTQRGSSYEQY